These 9 T cell receptor beta chains originate from one sample sequenced in a study of response to subunit inactivated influenza vaccine. TCRdb reprocessed the RT-PCR reads with MiXCR, giving one entry per CDR3 protein. The sample records about 540,000 distinct CDR3 sequences, roughly 25% being singletons. This same sample was also part of a study on T cells expressing NK-cell markers. As that report states: The authors generated TCR beta cDNA through 5'RACE template switching with UMIs.

Sequenced here: CD4+ T cells sorted from PBMCs, sampled 11 to 12 days after vaccination. The receptors shown here come from a man aged 50 to 60 who received an inactivated influenza vaccine.

V gene TRBV3-1 combines with J gene TRBJ2-1; D is ambiguous. Germline V gene lookup returns CDR1 LGHDT and CDR2 YNNKEL (reference sequence). V dropped 2 bases and J dropped 7 bases, with 12 bases sitting between them. The CDR3 is 14 amino acids. This CDR3 reads CASSQHGSRNEQFF. As DNA, the CDR3 is TGTGCCAGCAGCCAACACGGATCGAGGAATGAGCAGTTCTTC.

In nucleotides, the CDR3 is TGTGCCAGTAGCCGAGGGACAGGGGGTTTCTCCTCCTCCTACAATGAGCAGTTCTTC. It encodes CASSRGTGGFSSSYNEQFF. The V and J genes are TRBV19 and TRBJ2-1, with 11 bases that match TRBD1. The V gene end was trimmed by 6 bases and the J gene end by 0 bases; junction bases not matched to a gene: 13. Germline V lookup: CDR1 LNHDA, CDR2 SQIVND (reference sequence). The length of the CDR3 is 19 residues.

J is TRBJ2-3 and V is TRBV7-2; 8 bases are a match to TRBD2. This CDR3 is 14 amino acids long. Trimming cost V 4 bases and J 8 bases; bases outside gene matches: 8. Germline V CDR1 and CDR2: SGHTA, FQGNSA. CDR3 region: CASSYGLAGSTQYF. For the CDR3, the DNA is TGTGCCAGCAGCTACGGACTAGCCGGGAGTACGCAGTATTTT. Using reference TRBV7-2 and TRBJ2-3 for the parts outside the CDR3, the full variable domain is GAGVSQSPSNKVTEKGKDVELRCDPISGHTALYWYRQSLGQGLEFLIYFQGNSAPDKSGLPSDRFSAERTGGSVSTLTIQRTQQEDSAVYLCASSYGLAGSTQYFGPGTRLTVL.

The chain combines TRBV7-2 with TRBJ2-3, with 9 positions matching TRBD2. Germline V lookup: CDR1 SGHTA, CDR2 FQGNSA. This CDR3 is 18 amino acids long. V lost 0 bases, J lost 5 bases, and 12 bases stayed unmatched. CDR3 sequence reads: CASSLAEIGGGAGDTQYF. CDR3 nucleotides: TGTGCCAGCAGCTTAGCTGAAATCGGCGGGGGGGCCGGAGATACGCAGTATTTT.

The chain uses TRBV20-1 and TRBJ2-5; 10 bases fit TRBD2. Germline lookup yields CDR1 DFQATT and CDR2 SNEGSKA (reference sequence). The CDR3 is 13 residues long. Trimming cost V 6 bases and J 2 bases; bases outside gene matches: 3. As DNA, the CDR3 is TGCAGTGCCGAGACTAGCGGGCAAGAGACCCAGTACTTC. It specifies CSAETSGQETQYF.

In its sample, this clonotype was seen many times. CDR3 coding DNA: TGCGCCAGCAGCGACGGACAGGGCTATGAAAAACTGTTTTTT. Encoded protein: CASSDGQGYEKLFF. The chain employs TRBV5-1 and TRBJ1-4; TRBD1 agrees at 8 bases. V gave up 4 bases and J gave up 6 bases; unmatched junction bases: 5. CDR1 and CDR2 from the germline V gene are SGHRS and YFSETQ. The CDR3 sequence is 14 residues long.

The chain employs TRBV28 and TRBJ2-6; TRBD1 matches 8 bases. This CDR3 has 17 amino acids. Germline CDR1 MDHEN, CDR2 SYDVKM. V trimming: 4 bases; J trimming: 4 bases; junction bases outside the gene matches: 9. CDR3 protein: CASSSPTGAKGANVLTF. Here the CDR3 DNA reads TGTGCCAGCAGTTCCCCGACAGGGGCCAAGGGGGCCAACGTCCTGACTTTC.

This clonotype was counted between two and nine times. The J gene is TRBJ2-3, the V gene TRBV24-1; D is unclear. This CDR3 spans 12 amino acids. Germline loops: CDR1 KGHDR, CDR2 SFDVKD. V was shortened by 5 bases and J by 5 bases, with 7 bases between the two germline ends. CDR3 in amino acids: CATSAVGDTQYF. Written as DNA, the CDR3 is TGTGCCACCAGTGCGGTAGGAGATACGCAGTATTTT.

There are many counts of this clonotype. J is TRBJ2-7 and V is TRBV20-1, with 11 bases fitting TRBD2. CDR1 and CDR2 (germline): DFQATT, SNEGSKA (reference sequence). There are 14 residues in the CDR3. The V segment lost 1 base and the J segment 5 bases; nucleotides outside the gene matches: 4. CDR3 amino acids: CSARATSGSHEQYF. The CDR3 nucleotides are TGCAGTGCTAGAGCTACTAGCGGGAGTCACGAGCAGTACTTC.